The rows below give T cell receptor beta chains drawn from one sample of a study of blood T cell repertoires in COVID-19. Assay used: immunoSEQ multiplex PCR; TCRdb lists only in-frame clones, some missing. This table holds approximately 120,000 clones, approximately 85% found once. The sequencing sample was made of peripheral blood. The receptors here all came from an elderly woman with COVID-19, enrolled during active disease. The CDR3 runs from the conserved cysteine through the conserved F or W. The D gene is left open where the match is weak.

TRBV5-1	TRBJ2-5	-	CASSPGQPQETQYF
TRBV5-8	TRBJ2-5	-	CASSFITGTMYQETQYF
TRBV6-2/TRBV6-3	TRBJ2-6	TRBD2	CASSYGGVGANVLTF
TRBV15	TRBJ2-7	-	CATSREGVGPFEQYF
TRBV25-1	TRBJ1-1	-	CASSAQGSTEAFF
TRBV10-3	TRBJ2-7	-	CAISELVGSSYEQYF
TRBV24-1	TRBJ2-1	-	CATSDPRRDSVNEQFF
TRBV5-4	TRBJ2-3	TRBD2	CASSPSGSVDTQYF
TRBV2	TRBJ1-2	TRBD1	CASSVLLRNRGAGDGYTF
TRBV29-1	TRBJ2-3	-	CSVEDGALTDTQYF
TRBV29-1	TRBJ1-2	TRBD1	CSVWTGANYGYTF
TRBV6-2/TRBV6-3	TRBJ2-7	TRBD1	CASSYLGQGAYEQYF
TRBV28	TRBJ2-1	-	CASSQGGETYNEQFF
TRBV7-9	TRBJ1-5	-	CASSSGGVVAPQHF
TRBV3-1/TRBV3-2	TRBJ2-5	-	CASSQDTRSYRTQYF
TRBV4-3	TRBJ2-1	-	CASSQPRGRAKGGPRDYNEQFF
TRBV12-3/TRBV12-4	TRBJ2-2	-	CASSDRSPGELFF
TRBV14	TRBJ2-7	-	CASSRGPHYEQYF
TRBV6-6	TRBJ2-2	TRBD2	CASSLSPWSGRAGELFF
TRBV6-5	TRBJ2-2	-	CASSFAKATGELFF
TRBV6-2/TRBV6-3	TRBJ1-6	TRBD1	CASSYTGGESPLHF
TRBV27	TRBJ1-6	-	CASSPLGGRGNSPLHF
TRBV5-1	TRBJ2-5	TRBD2	CASSLASGSRETQYF
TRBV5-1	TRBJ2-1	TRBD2	CASSMGTSGSLYNEQFF
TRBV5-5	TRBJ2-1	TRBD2	CASSPGLHYNEQFF
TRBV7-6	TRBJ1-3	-	CASSLGAGLDTIYF
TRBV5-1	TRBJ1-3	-	CASSLQGNTIYF
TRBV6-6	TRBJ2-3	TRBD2	CASSALAGTDTQYF
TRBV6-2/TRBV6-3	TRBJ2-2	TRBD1	CASSYGQGMSTGELFF
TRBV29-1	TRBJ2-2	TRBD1	CSAEDRGNTGELFF
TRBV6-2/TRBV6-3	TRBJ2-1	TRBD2	CASSSNSGRSEQFF
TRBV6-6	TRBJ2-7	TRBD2	CASSYSGLAGEQYF
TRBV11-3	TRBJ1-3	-	CASSLGGEGSGNTIYF
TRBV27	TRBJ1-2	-	CASSLGQGYGYTF
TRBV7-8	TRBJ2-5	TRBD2	CASSGLDTAGAGETQYF
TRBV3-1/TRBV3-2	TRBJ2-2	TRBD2	CASSQRHLRWTSGRFTGELFF